This TCR beta chain was recovered during a study of PD-1 blockade in classical Hodgkin lymphoma. The table came from immunoSEQ multiplex PCR; TCRdb's copy has only in-frame clones and leaves some out. The repertoire has tens of thousands of clones, about 86% of them found once; the top ten carry 0.4% to 0.45%. General study findings and limits: Anyone who began nivolumab under 1 year after ASCT was excluded. There was a significant rise in CD4+ TCR diversity by C4D1, with no such rise for CD8+. Newly diagnosed patients had diversity similar to the baseline diversity of complete responders.

Time point indicated: cycle 4 day 1 (C4D1), after less than seven weeks of nivolumab. Relapse after autologous stem cell transplantation occurred in every patient, and brentuximab vedotin exposure varied. Magnetic negative selection was used to purify CD4+ T cells from PBMCs that had been thawed. Points on this clone: The target antigen is unknown.

This CDR3 is 14 amino acids long. The germline V gene has CDR1 SGDLS and CDR2 YYNGEE. The germline V and J ends were trimmed by 0 bases and 4 bases, with 11 bases remaining between them. This sequence originates from a human donor with classical Hodgkin lymphoma. The V and J genes are TRBV9 and TRBJ2-7; D possibly corresponds to TRBD2 (6 bases). The input for sequencing was CD4+ T cells from blood, taken before the fourth cycle of nivolumab. DNA for the CDR3: TGTGCCAGCAGCGTAGCCGGAGGAGGGTACGAGCAGTACTTC. Translation gives CASSVAGGGYEQYF.